This T cell receptor (beta chain) was obtained from a study of T cells in Graves' hyperthyroidism and ophthalmopathy. For the study at large: Peripheral blood was collected at initial diagnosis, before any treatment.

V dropped 6 bases and J dropped 7 bases, with 12 bases sitting between them. Germline loops: CDR1 LGHDT, CDR2 YNNKEL (reference sequence). This CDR3 is built from 13 residues. Used for diagnoses were clinical symptoms, serum thyroxine and TRAb, thyroid ultrasound and orbital computed tomography. This clonotype was seen at least ten times. Authors of the study amplified TCR beta CDR3 regions from RNA transcripts. TCR CDR3 underwent first-round RT-PCR with the HTBI primer set. TCRdb passed the multiplex PCR reads through MiXCR, listing each CDR3 protein once. The sample shows about 270,000 distinct CDR3 sequences, over 20% of them seen only once.

The chain is built from TRBV3-1 and TRBJ2-2; TRBD2 might be the D (5 bases). The TCR comes from a young man with Graves' ophthalmopathy. The sequenced sample was blood. This chain's CDR3 is CASRVTRGGELFF. In nucleotides, the CDR3 is TGTGCCAGCAGGGTCACTAGAGGCGGGGAGCTGTTTTTT.